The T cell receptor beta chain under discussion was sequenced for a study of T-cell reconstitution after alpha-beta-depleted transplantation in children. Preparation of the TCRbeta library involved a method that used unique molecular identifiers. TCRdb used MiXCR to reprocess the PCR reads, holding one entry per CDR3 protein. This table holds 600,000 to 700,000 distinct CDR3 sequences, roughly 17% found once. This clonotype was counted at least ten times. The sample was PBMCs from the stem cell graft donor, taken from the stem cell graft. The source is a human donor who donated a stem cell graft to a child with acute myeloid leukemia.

CDR3 sequence (DNA): TGCAGTGCTAGAGCCGCTAGCGGGGGGAAGAGCTCCTACAATGAGCAGTTCTTC. Translating gives CSARAASGGKSSYNEQFF. The V call is TRBV20-1, the J call TRBJ2-1; 11 nucleotides line up with TRBD2. The junction had 8 bases not matched to a gene; V was cut back by 1 base and J by 0 bases. The CDR3 contains 18 residues. Germline V gene sequence: CDR1 DFQATT, CDR2 SNEGSKA (reference sequence).